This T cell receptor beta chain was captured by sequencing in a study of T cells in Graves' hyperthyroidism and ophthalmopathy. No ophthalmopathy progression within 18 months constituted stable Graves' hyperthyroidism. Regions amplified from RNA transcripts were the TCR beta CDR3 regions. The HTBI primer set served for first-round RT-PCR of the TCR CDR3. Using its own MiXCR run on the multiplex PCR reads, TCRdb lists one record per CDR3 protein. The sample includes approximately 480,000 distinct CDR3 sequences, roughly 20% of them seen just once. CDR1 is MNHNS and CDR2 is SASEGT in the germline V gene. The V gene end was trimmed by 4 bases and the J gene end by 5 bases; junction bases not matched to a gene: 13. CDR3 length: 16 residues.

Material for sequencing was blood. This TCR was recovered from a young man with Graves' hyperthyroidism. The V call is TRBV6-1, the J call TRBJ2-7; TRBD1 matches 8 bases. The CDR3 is CASSGSGQGVKNEQYF. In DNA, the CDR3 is TGTGCCAGCAGTGGCAGCGGACAGGGAGTTAAGAACGAGCAGTACTTC.